This T cell receptor beta chain was retrieved from a study of Ad26.COV2.S vaccination and SARS-CoV-2 variants. Whole-study context: Of the COV1001 trial arms, the Ad26.COV2.S arm included the donor. Study observations and caveats: Researchers reported similar non-spike TCR breadth in vaccine and placebo recipients.

In regard to this clone: Its antigen is currently unknown.

The V gene's germline CDR1 is KGHSH and CDR2 LQKENI. This CDR3 region has 14 residues. V was cut by 5 bases and J by 4 bases, with 14 bases left in between. The treatment denotes: over 15 received Ad26.COV2.S at low or high dose, single or two shots; 5 received placebo; per-sample allocation not given. Repertoires come from day 63 after the first vaccine or placebo injection. Assay: immunoSEQ multiplex PCR; the TCRdb copy retains only in-frame clones and omits some. The profile shows almost 400,000 clones, approximately 89% of them singletons. Material: peripheral blood, obtained in a trial of Ad26.COV2.S vaccine versus placebo. The origin of this receptor is a person between 18 and 59 years old who received the Ad26.COV2.S COVID-19 vaccine or a placebo. The rearrangement joins TRBV18 to TRBJ2-5; tentative D call: TRBD2 (7 bases). The CDR3 here is CASSSTGGIETQYF. The DNA for the CDR3 is TGTGCCAGCTCATCTACGGGGGGCATAGAGACCCAGTACTTC.